This T cell receptor (beta chain) stems from a study of PD-1 blockade in classical Hodgkin lymphoma. Whole-study context: Patients had nivolumab dosed at 3 mg/kg, delivered intravenously every 2 weeks. Notes on the study in general: Possible causes of repertoire differences, disease activity or prior therapy, remain undefined.

With respect to this clone: What it binds is unknown.

Losses at the gene ends were 8 bases for V and 4 bases for J; bases not matched to a gene: 10. Germline values: CDR1 KGHSH, CDR2 LQKENI. The CDR3 consists of 14 residues. After autologous stem cell transplantation all patients relapsed, and prior brentuximab vedotin exposure differed between cohorts. Generated by immunoSEQ multiplex PCR, the TCRdb table keeps only in-frame clones and is missing some. In the table there are roughly 50,000 clones, roughly 80% of which are singletons. The sequence was obtained from a human donor with classical Hodgkin lymphoma. The chain employs TRBV18 and TRBJ2-5; TRBD2 agrees at 7 bases. This specimen consisted of peripheral blood mononuclear cells (PBMCs), obtained at baseline. DNA for the CDR3: TGTGCCAGCCGTACCCCGGGACTACTAGAGACCCAGTACTTC. Its translation is CASRTPGLLETQYF. Using reference TRBV18 and TRBJ2-5 for the parts outside the CDR3, the full variable domain is NAGVMQNPRHLVRRRGQEARLRCSPMKGHSHVYWYRQLPEEGLKFMVYLQKENIIDESGMPKERFSAEFPKEGPSILRIQQVVRGDSAAYFCASRTPGLLETQYFGPGTRLLVL.